These 20 T cell receptor beta chains came from one sample sequenced in a study of blood T cell repertoires in COVID-19. The method was immunoSEQ multiplex PCR; TCRdb's version includes in-frame clones alone and lacks a portion of them. Among hundreds of thousands of clones listed, 92% were seen once. The sequencing sample was made of peripheral blood. The receptors originated from a man aged 60 to 69 with COVID-19, enrolled during active disease.

The chain joins TRBV9 to TRBJ2-5; 9 nucleotides align to TRBD2. The CDR3 is 18 amino acids. V trimming: 3 bases; J trimming: 5 bases; junction bases outside the gene matches: 17. Per germline, CDR1 SGDLS and CDR2 YYNGEE. In DNA form, the CDR3 reads TGTGCCAGCAGCGGAGCCCCTCCGAGTAGCGGGGGAGGGGAGACCCAGTACTTC. Translating gives CASSGAPPSSGGGETQYF. Full variable domain (missing parts from reference TRBV9 and TRBJ2-5): DSGVTQTPKHLITATGQRVTLRCSPRSGDLSVYWYQQSLDQGLQFLIQYYNGEERAKGNILERFSAQQFPDLHSELNLSSLELGDSALYFCASSGAPPSSGGGETQYFGPGTRLLVL.

The J gene is TRBJ2-1, the V gene TRBV7-9, with 7 bases that match TRBD2. The CDR3 length is 15 residues. The trim removed 7 bases at V and 3 bases at J, leaving 9 bases unmatched. Germline-derived CDR1 and CDR2 are SEHNR and FQNEAQ (reference sequence). CDR3 loop: CASTVHSGGYNEQFF. In nucleotides, the CDR3 is TGTGCCAGCACGGTGCATTCGGGGGGCTACAATGAGCAGTTCTTC. The full variable domain, rest sourced from reference TRBV7-9 and TRBJ2-1, is DTGVSQNPRHKITKRGQNVTFRCDPISEHNRLYWYRQTLGQGPEFLTYFQNEAQLEKSRLLSDRFSAERPKGSFSTLEIQRTEQGDSAMYLCASTVHSGGYNEQFFGPGTRLTVL.

V gene TRBV7-8 combines with J gene TRBJ1-5; D is unclear. The CDR3 consists of 17 residues. Trimming took off 2 bases at V and 0 bases at J, with 14 bases between the two ends. Per the germline V gene, CDR1 is SGHVS and CDR2 is FQNEAQ. The CDR3 sequence: CASSLRREKRSNQPQHF. The CDR3 DNA sequence: TGTGCCAGCAGCTTACGTCGGGAAAAGCGTAGCAATCAGCCCCAGCATTTT.

The chain links TRBV7-3 to TRBJ2-3; D remains ambiguous. The CDR3 length is 15 residues. Trimming stripped 8 bases from V and 0 bases from J, with 15 bases between. From germline, CDR1 is SGHTA and CDR2 FQGTGA. The CDR3 DNA is TGTGCCAGCTCCCTGGCCCGAACAAGCACAGATACGCAGTATTTT. The encoded protein is CASSLARTSTDTQYF.

Only a few counts were recorded for this clone. V gene TRBV18 combines with J gene TRBJ1-2, with D perhaps matching TRBD1 (6 bases). This CDR3 spans 13 amino acids. In germline, CDR1 is KGHSH, CDR2 LQKENI. V shed 4 bases and J shed 3 bases, with 9 bases lying between them. The CDR3: CASSQDRDYGYTF. CDR3 sequence (DNA): TGTGCCAGCTCACAGGACAGAGACTATGGCTACACCTTC.

The V gene is TRBV25-1, the J gene TRBJ1-4, with D possibly matching TRBD1 (6 bases). V was cut by 3 bases and J by 7 bases, with 6 bases left in between. CDR3 size: 12 residues. Germline lookup yields CDR1 MGHDK and CDR2 SYGVNS. The chain's CDR3 is CASSDRGEKLFF. The CDR3 nucleotides are TGTGCCAGCAGTGACAGGGGTGAAAAACTGTTTTTT.

The chain combines TRBV4-1 with TRBJ1-2; D unresolved. The ends were cut back, 1 base at V and 0 bases at J, with 9 bases in the middle. CDR1 and CDR2 from the germline V gene are MGHRA and YSYEKL. CDR3 size: 15 residues. CDR3 in DNA: TGCGCCAGCAGCCAAGTATCCGGTTCTAACTATGGCTACACCTTC. It specifies CASSQVSGSNYGYTF.

V usage is TRBV19 and J usage is TRBJ1-2; unclear D gene. The CDR3 totals 13 residues. Germline V lookup: CDR1 LNHDA, CDR2 SQIVND (reference sequence). V gave up 3 bases and J gave up 10 bases, with 15 bases separating them. CDR3 sequence reads: CASSIPGDGFYTF. In nucleotides, the CDR3 is TGTGCCAGTAGTATCCCAGGTGACGGATTCTACACCTTC.

The chain carries TRBV20-1 and TRBJ2-7; perhaps TRBD2 as D (5 bases). CDR3 length: 14 amino acids. Germline assignment: CDR1 DFQATT and CDR2 SNEGSKA (reference sequence). Between the trimmed V and J ends, which lost 3 bases and 3 bases, there was a span of 15 bases. The CDR3, as DNA: TGCAGTGCTAGTTCGAGGACTGGGCTCTACGAGCAGTACTTC. Translating it yields CSASSRTGLYEQYF.

This chain uses TRBV6-5 with TRBJ1-2; TRBD1 might be the D (5 bases). The CDR3 sequence is 13 residues long. Trimming removed 7 bases at V and 0 bases at J, with 9 bases between. Per germline, CDR1 MNHEY and CDR2 SVGAGI. This chain's CDR3 is CASTKTANYGYTF. The CDR3 DNA reads as TGTGCCAGCACCAAGACAGCTAACTATGGCTACACCTTC.

This rearrangement joins TRBV9 to TRBJ1-5, with D maybe TRBD1 (6 bases). Looked up from germline, CDR1 is SGDLS and CDR2 is YYNGEE. CDR3 length equals 17 residues. Trimming left V 0 bases short and J 0 bases short, with 13 bases between. For the CDR3, the DNA is TGTGCCAGCAGCGTAGAGTACGGGGGGCATAGCAATCAGCCCCAGCATTTT. Its translation: CASSVEYGGHSNQPQHF.

There are a few counts of this clone. This chain connects TRBV19 to TRBJ1-5; TRBD1 matches 10 bases. The germline V gene encodes CDR1 LNHDA and CDR2 SQIVND (reference sequence). The CDR3 length is 16 residues. J gave up 3 bases and V 5 bases, and 7 bases lay outside the gene matches. The CDR3: CASSPRDRGFNQPQHF. CDR3 sequence (DNA): TGTGCCAGTAGTCCCAGGGACAGGGGATTCAATCAGCCCCAGCATTTT.

This rearrangement joins TRBV7-3 to TRBJ2-5; D ambiguous. V dropped 4 bases and J dropped 1 base, with 7 bases sitting between them. Germline V lookup: CDR1 SGHTA, CDR2 FQGTGA. CDR3 length: 13 residues. This CDR3 is CASSSSLQETQYF. CDR3 nucleotides: TGTGCCAGCAGCTCCTCACTCCAAGAGACCCAGTACTTC.

The chain links TRBV5-1 to TRBJ2-7, with 12 bases fitting TRBD2. Trimming at V came to 8 bases and at J to 0 bases, leaving 3 bases not matched to a gene. The CDR3 totals 14 residues. Germline V gene data show CDR1 as SGHRS and CDR2 as YFSETQ. CDR3 sequence: CASRLAGDSYEQYF. CDR3 in DNA: TGCGCCAGTAGACTAGCGGGAGACTCCTACGAGCAGTACTTC.

The V gene is TRBV12-5, the J gene TRBJ2-3; the match to TRBD2 covers 12 bases. V gave up 1 base and J gave up 4 bases; unmatched junction bases: 9. CDR1 and CDR2 (germline): LGHNT, FRNRAP. The CDR3 is made up of 18 amino acids. The DNA of the CDR3 is TGTGCTAGTGGTTTGGAACCCAAACTAGCGGGGGGCGCAGATACGCAGTATTTT. Its protein is CASGLEPKLAGGADTQYF.

This clone was picked up one time. The chain combines TRBV5-1 with TRBJ2-3; 9 bases fit TRBD2. CDR3 size: 16 residues. Per germline, CDR1 SGHRS and CDR2 YFSETQ. The J segment lost 0 bases and the V segment lost 6 bases, leaving 8 bases of the junction unmatched. CDR3 DNA: TGCGCCAGCACTAGGGGACTAGCCATTAGCACAGATACGCAGTATTTT. Translated: CASTRGLAISTDTQYF.

This clone was observed a few times. This chain links TRBV18 with TRBJ1-1; 7 positions match TRBD1. The germline V gene has CDR1 KGHSH and CDR2 LQKENI. The J segment lost 4 bases and the V segment lost 3 bases, leaving 8 bases of the junction unmatched. The CDR3 totals 15 residues. CDR3 residues: CASSPSGGGSTEAFF. The CDR3 DNA reads as TGTGCCAGCTCACCCTCAGGGGGTGGGAGCACTGAAGCTTTCTTT.

This chain uses TRBV24-1 with TRBJ2-2, with D maybe TRBD1 (6 bases). The V end was cut by 7 bases, the J end by 1 base, with 9 bases between. Germline-derived CDR1 and CDR2 are KGHDR and SFDVKD. The CDR3 sequence is 14 residues long. Here the CDR3 reads CATRQTGNTGELFF. The CDR3 coding sequence is TGTGCCACCAGACAGACAGGGAACACCGGGGAGCTGTTTTTT.

V gene TRBV19 combines with J gene TRBJ2-2; D remains unclear. V was pared by 1 base and J by 5 bases, with 11 bases between. The CDR3 runs 15 residues. Germline assignment: CDR1 LNHDA and CDR2 SQIVND (reference sequence). In DNA, the CDR3 is TGTGCCAGTAGTATAGCCCCGGGTGAGACCGGGGAGCTGTTTTTT. Protein: CASSIAPGETGELFF.

This sequence joins TRBV6-2 or TRBV6-3 and TRBJ1-6, with 7 bases matching TRBD1. With 0 bases clipped from V and 9 bases from J, the junction kept 8 bases outside the gene matches. In germline, CDR1 is MNHEY, CDR2 SVGEGT. The CDR3 runs 16 residues. Here the CDR3 reads CASSYSNRGSRSPLHF. The CDR3 coding sequence is TGTGCCAGCAGTTACTCGAACAGGGGATCGCGTTCACCCCTCCACTTT.